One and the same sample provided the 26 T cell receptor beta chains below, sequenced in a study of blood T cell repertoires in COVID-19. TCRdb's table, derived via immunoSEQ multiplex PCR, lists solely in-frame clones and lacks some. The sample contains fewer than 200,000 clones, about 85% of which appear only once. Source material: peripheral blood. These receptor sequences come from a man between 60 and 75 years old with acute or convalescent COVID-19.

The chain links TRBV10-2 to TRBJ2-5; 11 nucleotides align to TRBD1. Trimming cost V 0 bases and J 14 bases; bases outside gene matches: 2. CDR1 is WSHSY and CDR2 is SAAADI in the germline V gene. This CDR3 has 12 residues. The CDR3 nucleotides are TGCGCCAGCAGTGAGTCGGACAGGGGGCTCTACTTC. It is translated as CASSESDRGLYF.

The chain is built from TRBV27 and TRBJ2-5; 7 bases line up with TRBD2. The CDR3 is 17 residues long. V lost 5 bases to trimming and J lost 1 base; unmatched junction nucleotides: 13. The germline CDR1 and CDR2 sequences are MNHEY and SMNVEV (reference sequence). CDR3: CASSTRGSGLAQETQYF. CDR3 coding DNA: TGTGCCAGCAGTACCCGGGGTAGCGGGCTTGCCCAAGAGACCCAGTACTTC.

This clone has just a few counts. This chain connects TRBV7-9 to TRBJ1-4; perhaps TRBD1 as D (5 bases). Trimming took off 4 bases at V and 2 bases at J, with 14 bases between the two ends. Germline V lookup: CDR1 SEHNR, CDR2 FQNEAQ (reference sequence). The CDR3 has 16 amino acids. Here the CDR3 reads CASSYGGLSTNEKLFF. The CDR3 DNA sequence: TGTGCCAGCAGCTATGGGGGGTTATCCACTAATGAAAAACTGTTTTTT.

The CDR3 DNA sequence: TGTGCCAGTAGTATAGAACGGGGGGGCACAGATACGCAGTATTTT. As protein: CASSIERGGTDTQYF. The chain uses TRBV19 and TRBJ2-3; 7 bases align to TRBD2. This CDR3 has 15 amino acids. After removal of 0 bases from V and 1 base from J, the junction contained 1 base not matched to a gene. Germline CDR1 is LNHDA and CDR2 is SQIVND (reference sequence). The full variable domain, with the rest looked up from reference TRBV19 and TRBJ2-3, is DGGITQSPKYLFRKEGQNVTLSCEQNLNHDAMYWYRQDPGQGLRLIYYSQIVNDFQKGDIAEGYSVSREKKESFPLTVTSAQKNPTAFYLCASSIERGGTDTQYFGPGTRLTVL.

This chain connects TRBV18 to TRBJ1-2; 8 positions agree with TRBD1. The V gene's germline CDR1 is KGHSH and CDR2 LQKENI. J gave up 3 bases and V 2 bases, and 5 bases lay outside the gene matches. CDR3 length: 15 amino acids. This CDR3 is CASSPSTGVDYGYTF. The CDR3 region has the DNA TGTGCCAGCTCACCATCGACAGGGGTGGACTATGGCTACACCTTC.

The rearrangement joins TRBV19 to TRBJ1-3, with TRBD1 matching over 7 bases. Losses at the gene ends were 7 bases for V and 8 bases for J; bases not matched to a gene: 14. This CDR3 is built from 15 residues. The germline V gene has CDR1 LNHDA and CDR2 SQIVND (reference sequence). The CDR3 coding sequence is TGTGCCAGTATCCGGACAGGTTCAGCGCGAGACACCATATATTTT. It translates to CASIRTGSARDTIYF.

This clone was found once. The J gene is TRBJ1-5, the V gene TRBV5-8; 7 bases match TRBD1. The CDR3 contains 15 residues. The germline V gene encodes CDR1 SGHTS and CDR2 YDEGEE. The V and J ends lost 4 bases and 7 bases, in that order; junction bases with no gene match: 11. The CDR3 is CASSRGQATDQPQHF. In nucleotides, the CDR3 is TGTGCCAGCAGCCGCGGACAGGCGACGGACCAGCCCCAGCATTTT.

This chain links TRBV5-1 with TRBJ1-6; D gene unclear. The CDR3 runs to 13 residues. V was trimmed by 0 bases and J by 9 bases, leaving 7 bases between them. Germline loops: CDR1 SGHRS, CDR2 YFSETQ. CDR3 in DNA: TGCGCCAGCAGCTTGGACAGTTTTTCACCCCTCCACTTT. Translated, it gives CASSLDSFSPLHF.

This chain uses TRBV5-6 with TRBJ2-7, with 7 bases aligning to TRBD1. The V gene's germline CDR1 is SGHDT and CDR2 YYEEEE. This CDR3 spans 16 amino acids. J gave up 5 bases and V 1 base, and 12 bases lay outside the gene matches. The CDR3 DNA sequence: TGTGCCAGCAGCTTGTATAGGCCGGGACAGCTCCACGAGCAGTACTTC. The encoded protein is CASSLYRPGQLHEQYF.

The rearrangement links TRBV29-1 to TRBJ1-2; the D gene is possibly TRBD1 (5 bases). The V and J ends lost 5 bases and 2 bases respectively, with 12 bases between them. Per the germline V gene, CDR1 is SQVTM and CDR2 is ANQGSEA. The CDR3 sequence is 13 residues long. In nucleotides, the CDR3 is TGCAGCGTTCCGGGACTTACGAACTATGGCTACACCTTC. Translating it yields CSVPGLTNYGYTF.

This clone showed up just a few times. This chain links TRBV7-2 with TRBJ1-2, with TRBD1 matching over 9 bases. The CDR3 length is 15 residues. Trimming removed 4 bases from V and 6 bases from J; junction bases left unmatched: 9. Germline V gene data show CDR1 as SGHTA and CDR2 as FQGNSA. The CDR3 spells CASSWATGGAHGYTF. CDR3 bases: TGTGCCAGCAGCTGGGCCACAGGGGGCGCCCATGGCTACACCTTC.

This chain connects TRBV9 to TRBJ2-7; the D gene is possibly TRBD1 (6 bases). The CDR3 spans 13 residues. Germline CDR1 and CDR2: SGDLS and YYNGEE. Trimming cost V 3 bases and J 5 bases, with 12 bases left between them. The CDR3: CASSEGHRDEQYF. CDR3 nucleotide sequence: TGTGCCAGCAGCGAGGGACACCGTGACGAGCAGTACTTC.

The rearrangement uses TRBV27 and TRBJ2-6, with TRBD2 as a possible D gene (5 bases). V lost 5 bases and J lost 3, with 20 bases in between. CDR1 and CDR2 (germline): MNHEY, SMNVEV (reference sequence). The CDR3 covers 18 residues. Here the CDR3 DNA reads TGTGCCAGCAGTCCTGACGGGAACTTCAGGTTTGGGGCCAACGTCCTGACTTTC. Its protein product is CASSPDGNFRFGANVLTF. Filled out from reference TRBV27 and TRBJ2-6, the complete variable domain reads EAQVTQNPRYLITVTGKKLTVTCSQNMNHEYMSWYRQDPGLGLRQIYYSMNVEVTDKGDVPEGYKVSRKEKRNFPLILESPSPNQTSLYFCASSPDGNFRFGANVLTFGAGSRLTVL.

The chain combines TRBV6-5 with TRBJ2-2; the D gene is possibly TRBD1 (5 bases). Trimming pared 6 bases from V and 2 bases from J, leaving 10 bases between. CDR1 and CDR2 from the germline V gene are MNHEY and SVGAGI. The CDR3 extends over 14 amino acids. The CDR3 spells CASRLTENTGELFF. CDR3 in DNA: TGTGCCAGCAGGCTGACAGAAAACACCGGGGAGCTGTTTTTT.

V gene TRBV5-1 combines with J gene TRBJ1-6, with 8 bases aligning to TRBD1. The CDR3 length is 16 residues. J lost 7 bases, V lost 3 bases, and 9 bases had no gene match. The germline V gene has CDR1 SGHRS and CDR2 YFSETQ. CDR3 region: CASSSTSDRVNSPLHF. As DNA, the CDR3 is TGCGCCAGCAGCTCCACGTCGGACAGGGTGAATTCACCCCTCCACTTT. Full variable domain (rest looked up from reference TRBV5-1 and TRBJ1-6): KAGVTQTPRYLIKTRGQQVTLSCSPISGHRSVSWYQQTPGQGLQFLFEYFSETQRNKGNFPGRFSGRQFSNSRSEMNVSTLELGDSALYLCASSSTSDRVNSPLHFGNGTRLTVT.

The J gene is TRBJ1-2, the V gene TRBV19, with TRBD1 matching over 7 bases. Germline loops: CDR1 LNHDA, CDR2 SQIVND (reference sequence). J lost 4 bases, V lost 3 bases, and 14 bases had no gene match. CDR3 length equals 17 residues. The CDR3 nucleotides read TGTGCCAGTAGTATTGACCGTGCACGGACAGGCGGCTATGGCTACACCTTC. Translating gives CASSIDRARTGGYGYTF.

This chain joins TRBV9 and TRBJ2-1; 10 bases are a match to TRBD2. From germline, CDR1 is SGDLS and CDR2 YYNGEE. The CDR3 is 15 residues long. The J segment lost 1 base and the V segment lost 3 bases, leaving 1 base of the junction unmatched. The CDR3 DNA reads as TGTGCCAGCAGCGCTAGCGGGGGATCCTACAATGAGCAGTTCTTC. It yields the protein CASSASGGSYNEQFF. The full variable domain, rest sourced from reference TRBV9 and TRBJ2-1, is DSGVTQTPKHLITATGQRVTLRCSPRSGDLSVYWYQQSLDQGLQFLIQYYNGEERAKGNILERFSAQQFPDLHSELNLSSLELGDSALYFCASSASGGSYNEQFFGPGTRLTVL.

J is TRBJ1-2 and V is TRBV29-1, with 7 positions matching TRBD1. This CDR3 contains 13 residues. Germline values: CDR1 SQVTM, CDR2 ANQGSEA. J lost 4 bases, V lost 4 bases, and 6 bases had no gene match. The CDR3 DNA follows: TGCAGCGTTGGGGGGACAGATGGCTATGGCTACACCTTC. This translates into CSVGGTDGYGYTF.

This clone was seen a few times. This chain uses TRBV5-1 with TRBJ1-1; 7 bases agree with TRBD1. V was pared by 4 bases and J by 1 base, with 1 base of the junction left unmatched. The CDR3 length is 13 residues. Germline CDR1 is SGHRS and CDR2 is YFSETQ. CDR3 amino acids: CASSGTANTEAFF. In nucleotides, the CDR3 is TGCGCCAGCAGCGGGACAGCGAACACTGAAGCTTTCTTT. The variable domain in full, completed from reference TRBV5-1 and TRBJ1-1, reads KAGVTQTPRYLIKTRGQQVTLSCSPISGHRSVSWYQQTPGQGLQFLFEYFSETQRNKGNFPGRFSGRQFSNSRSEMNVSTLELGDSALYLCASSGTANTEAFFGQGTRLTVV.

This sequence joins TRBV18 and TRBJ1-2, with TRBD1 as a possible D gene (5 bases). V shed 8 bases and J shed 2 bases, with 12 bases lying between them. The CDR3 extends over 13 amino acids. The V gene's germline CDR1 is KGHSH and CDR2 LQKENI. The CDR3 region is CASAQGPNYGYTF. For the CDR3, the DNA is TGTGCCAGCGCCCAGGGTCCGAACTATGGCTACACCTTC.

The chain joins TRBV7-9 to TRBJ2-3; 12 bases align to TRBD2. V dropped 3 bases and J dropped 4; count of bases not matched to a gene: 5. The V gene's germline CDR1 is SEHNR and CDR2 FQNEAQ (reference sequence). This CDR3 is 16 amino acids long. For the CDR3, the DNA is TGTGCCAGCAGCTTTAGGGGACTAGCGGGTTCAGATACGCAGTATTTT. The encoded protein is CASSFRGLAGSDTQYF.

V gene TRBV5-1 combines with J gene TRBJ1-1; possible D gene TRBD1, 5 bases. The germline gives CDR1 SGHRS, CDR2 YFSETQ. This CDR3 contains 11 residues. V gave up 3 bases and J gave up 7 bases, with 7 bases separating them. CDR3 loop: CASSSQGEAFF. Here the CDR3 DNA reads TGCGCCAGCAGCTCCCAGGGTGAAGCTTTCTTT.

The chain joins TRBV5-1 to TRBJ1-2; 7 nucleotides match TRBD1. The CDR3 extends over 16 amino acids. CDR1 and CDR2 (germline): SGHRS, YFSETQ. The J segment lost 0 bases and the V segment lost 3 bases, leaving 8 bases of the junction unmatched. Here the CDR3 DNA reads TGCGCCAGCAGCTCCGGACAGGATTTAGCTAACTATGGCTACACCTTC. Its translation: CASSSGQDLANYGYTF.

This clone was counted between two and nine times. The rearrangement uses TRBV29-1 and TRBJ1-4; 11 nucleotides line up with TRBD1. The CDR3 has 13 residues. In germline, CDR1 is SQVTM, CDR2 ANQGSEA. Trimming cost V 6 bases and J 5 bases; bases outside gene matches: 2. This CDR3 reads CSVWDRGNEKLFF. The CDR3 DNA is TGCAGCGTCTGGGACAGGGGGAATGAAAAACTGTTTTTT.

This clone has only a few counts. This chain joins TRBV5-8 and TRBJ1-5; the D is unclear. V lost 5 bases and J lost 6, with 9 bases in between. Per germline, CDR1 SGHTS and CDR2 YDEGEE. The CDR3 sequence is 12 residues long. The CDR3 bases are TGTGCCAGCAGAGGGAGTTTTCAGCCCCAGCATTTT. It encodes CASRGSFQPQHF.

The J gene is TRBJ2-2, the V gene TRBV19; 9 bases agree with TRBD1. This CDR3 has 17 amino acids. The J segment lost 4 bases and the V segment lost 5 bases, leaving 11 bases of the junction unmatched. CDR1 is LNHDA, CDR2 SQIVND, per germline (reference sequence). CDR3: CASSPGQGNAGTGELFF. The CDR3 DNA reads TGTGCCAGTAGTCCGGGACAGGGAAATGCGGGCACCGGGGAGCTGTTTTTT.